The 3 T cell receptor beta chains below come from one sample, sequenced in a study of blood T cell repertoires in COVID-19. The protocol was immunoSEQ multiplex PCR, while the TCRdb copy is restricted to in-frame clones and leaves out a portion. The top ten hold 6.9% of the sample, which has 280,000 or so clones, 88% seen once. Sequencing used peripheral blood. The receptor set was obtained from a woman in her twenties or thirties who had recovered from COVID-19.

In DNA, the CDR3 is TGCAGCGTTGGTCTGGACAGGGAGGGCTACACCTTC. Translation gives CSVGLDREGYTF. V and J are TRBV29-1 and TRBJ1-2; TRBD1 matches 8 bases. CDR1 and CDR2 (germline): SQVTM, ANQGSEA. The ends lost 4 bases at V and 8 bases at J; junction bases unmatched: 6. The CDR3 extends over 12 amino acids.

The chain carries TRBV5-6 and TRBJ2-7, with D unclear. Germline V gives CDR1 SGHDT, CDR2 YYEEEE. Trimming shortened V by 1 base and J by 7 bases, and 12 bases separated the two germline ends. This CDR3 region has 13 residues. The CDR3 sequence: CASSLFQVREQYF. CDR3 bases: TGTGCCAGCAGCTTGTTCCAGGTTCGAGAGCAGTACTTC.

The chain links TRBV5-5 to TRBJ2-7; maybe TRBD1 (6 bases). CDR1 and CDR2 (germline): SGHKS, YYEKEE (reference sequence). The CDR3 is 15 residues long. V lost 4 bases, J lost 5 bases, and 19 bases lay in between. CDR3 DNA: TGTGCCAGCAGCACCAAACAGGGAACCTTAGACGAGCAGTACTTC. It specifies CASSTKQGTLDEQYF.